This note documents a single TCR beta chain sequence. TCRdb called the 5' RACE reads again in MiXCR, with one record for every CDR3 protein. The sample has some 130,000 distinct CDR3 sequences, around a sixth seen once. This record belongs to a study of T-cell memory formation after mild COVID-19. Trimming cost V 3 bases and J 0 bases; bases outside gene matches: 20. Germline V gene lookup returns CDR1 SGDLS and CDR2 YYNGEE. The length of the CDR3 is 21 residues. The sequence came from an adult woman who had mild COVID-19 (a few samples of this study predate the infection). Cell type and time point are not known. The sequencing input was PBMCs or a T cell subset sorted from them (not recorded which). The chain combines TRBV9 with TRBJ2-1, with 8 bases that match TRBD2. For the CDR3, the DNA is TGTGCCAGCAGCGCCCGAGCAGGGTCAGCTTCCGGGACTAGCTCCTACAATGAGCAGTTCTTC. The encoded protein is CASSARAGSASGTSSYNEQFF.